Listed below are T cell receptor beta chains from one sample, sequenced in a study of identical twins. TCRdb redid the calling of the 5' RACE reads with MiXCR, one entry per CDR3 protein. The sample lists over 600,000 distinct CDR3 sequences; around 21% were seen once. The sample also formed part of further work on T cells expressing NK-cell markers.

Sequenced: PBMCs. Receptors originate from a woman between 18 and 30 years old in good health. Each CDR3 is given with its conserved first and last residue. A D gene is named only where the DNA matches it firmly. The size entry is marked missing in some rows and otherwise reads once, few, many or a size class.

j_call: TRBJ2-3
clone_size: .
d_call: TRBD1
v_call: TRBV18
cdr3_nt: TGTGCCAGCTCACCAGCCGGGACAGGGAATGAGGGTACGCAGTATTTT
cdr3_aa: CASSPAGTGNEGTQYF

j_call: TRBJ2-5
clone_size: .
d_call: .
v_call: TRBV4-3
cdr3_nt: TGCGCCAGCAGCCCCTCCAATGAGGAGACCCAGTACTTC
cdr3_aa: CASSPSNEETQYF

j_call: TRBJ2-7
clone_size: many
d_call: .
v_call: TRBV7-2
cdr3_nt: TGTGCCAGCAGCGCCGGACTTACCTACGAGCAGTACTTC
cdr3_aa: CASSAGLTYEQYF

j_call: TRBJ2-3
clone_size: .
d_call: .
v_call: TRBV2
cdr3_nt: TGTGCCAGCAGTGAACTGAGCGGAACGCAGTATTTT
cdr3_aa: CASSELSGTQYF

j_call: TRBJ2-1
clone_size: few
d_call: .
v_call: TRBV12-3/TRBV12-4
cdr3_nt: TGTGCCAGCAGTTTACCCACTAGCCGGGCCCACAATGAGCAGTTCTTC
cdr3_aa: CASSLPTSRAHNEQFF

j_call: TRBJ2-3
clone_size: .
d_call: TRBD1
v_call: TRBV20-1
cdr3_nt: TGCAGTGCTAAAGGTTGGGGGATCCGGGACAGGGGGCCTGGAGATACGCAGTATTTT
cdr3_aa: CSAKGWGIRDRGPGDTQYF

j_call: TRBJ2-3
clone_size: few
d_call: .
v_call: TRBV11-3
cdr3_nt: TGTGCCAGCAGCTTTGGCGGAGGAGGCGAGGGTACGCAGTATTTT
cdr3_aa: CASSFGGGGEGTQYF

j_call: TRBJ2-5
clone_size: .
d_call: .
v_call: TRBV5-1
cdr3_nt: TGCGCCAGCAGCTTCCTCGCGGAACAAGAGACCCAGTACTTC
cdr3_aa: CASSFLAEQETQYF

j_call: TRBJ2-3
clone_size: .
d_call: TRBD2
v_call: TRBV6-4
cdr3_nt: TGTGCCAGCAGTGACCTAGCGGGAGAGACAGATACGCAGTATTTT
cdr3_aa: CASSDLAGETDTQYF

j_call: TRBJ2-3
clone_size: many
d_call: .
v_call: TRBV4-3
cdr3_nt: TGCGCCAGCAGCCGCAGTGGGGGGAGAGTAAGGGATACGCAGTATTTT
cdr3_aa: CASSRSGGRVRDTQYF

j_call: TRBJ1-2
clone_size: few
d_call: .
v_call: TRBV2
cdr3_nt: TGTGCCAGCAGTGGACAGGCGCGAGACTATGGCTACACCTTC
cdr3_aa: CASSGQARDYGYTF

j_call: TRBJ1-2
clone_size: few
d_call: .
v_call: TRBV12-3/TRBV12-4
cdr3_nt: TGTGCCAGCAGTTTGTACAGGGCAGCTAACTATGGCTACACCTTC
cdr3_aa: CASSLYRAANYGYTF

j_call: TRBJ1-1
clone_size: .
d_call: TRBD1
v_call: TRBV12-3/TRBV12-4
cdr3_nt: TGTGCCAGCAGCAACAGGGGGAACACTGAAGCTTTCTTT
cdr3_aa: CASSNRGNTEAFF

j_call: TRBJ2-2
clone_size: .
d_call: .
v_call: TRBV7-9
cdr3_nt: TGTGCCAGCAGCTTCGTGGGTTCCGGGGAGCTGTTTTTT
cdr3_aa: CASSFVGSGELFF

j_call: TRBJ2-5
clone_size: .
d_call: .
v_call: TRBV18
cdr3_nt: TGTGCCAGCTCACCACCCGTTCTCCAAGAGACCCAGTACTTC
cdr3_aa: CASSPPVLQETQYF

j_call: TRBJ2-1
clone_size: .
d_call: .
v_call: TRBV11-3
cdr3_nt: TGTGCCAGCAGCTCACTGATGGGGAATGAGCAGTTCTTC
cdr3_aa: CASSSLMGNEQFF

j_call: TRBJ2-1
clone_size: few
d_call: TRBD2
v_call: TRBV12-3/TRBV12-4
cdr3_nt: TGTGCCAGCAGTCGCTCGGGAGGGGGGGCAGTGGAGCAGTTCTTC
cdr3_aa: CASSRSGGGAVEQFF

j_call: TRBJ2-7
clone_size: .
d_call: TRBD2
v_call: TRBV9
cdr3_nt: TGTGCCAGCAGCAAAGAAAGCTCGGGAGGCTACGAGCAGTACTTC
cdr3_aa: CASSKESSGGYEQYF

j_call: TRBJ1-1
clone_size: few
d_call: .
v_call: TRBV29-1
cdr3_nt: TGCAGCGTTGGAGAGGGGGCTGAAGCTTTCTTT
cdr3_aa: CSVGEGAEAFF

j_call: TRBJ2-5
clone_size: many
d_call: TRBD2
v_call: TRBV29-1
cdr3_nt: TGCAGCACGACAGTTACTAGCGCGCCGGAGACCCAGTACTTC
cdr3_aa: CSTTVTSAPETQYF

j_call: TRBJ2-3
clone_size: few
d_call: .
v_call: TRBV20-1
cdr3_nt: TGCGGCCTTGAAAAAGATACGCAGTATTTT
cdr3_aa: CGLEKDTQYF

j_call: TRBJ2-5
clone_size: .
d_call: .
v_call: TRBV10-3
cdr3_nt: TGTGCCATCAGTGTTTCACAGCAAGAGACCCAGTACTTC
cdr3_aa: CAISVSQQETQYF